These 10 T cell receptor beta chains came from one sample sequenced in a study of blood T cell repertoires in COVID-19. Some clones are missing from TCRdb's copy, which holds only in-frame ones; the method was immunoSEQ multiplex PCR. The sample includes around 130,000 clones, over 85% of them seen just once. The sequenced sample was peripheral blood. Source of these receptors: a man aged 60 to 75 with COVID-19, enrolled during active disease.

This chain connects TRBV5-1 to TRBJ1-2; 7 nucleotides agree with TRBD1. Germline assignment: CDR1 SGHRS and CDR2 YFSETQ. J gave up 7 bases and V 4 bases, and 10 bases lay outside the gene matches. The CDR3 is 14 amino acids. The CDR3 DNA sequence: TGCGCCAGCAGCGACCCGGGACAGCTTAGTGGCTACACCTTC. Translated, it gives CASSDPGQLSGYTF.

The J gene is TRBJ2-5, the V gene TRBV15, with 8 nucleotides matching TRBD2. Germline V CDR1 and CDR2: LNHNV, YYDKDF (reference sequence). CDR3 size: 14 residues. J gave up 3 bases and V 6 bases, and 6 bases lay outside the gene matches. The CDR3 nucleotides are TGTGCCACCAGTCGGGAGGGCCAAAAAGAGACCCAGTACTTC. Translated, it gives CATSREGQKETQYF.

The chain joins TRBV18 to TRBJ2-1, with D possibly TRBD1 on 6 matching bases. Germline V gene lookup returns CDR1 KGHSH and CDR2 LQKENI. The CDR3 runs to 15 residues. The V end was cut by 3 bases, the J end by 1 base, with 10 bases between. CDR3 protein: CASSPTGQSYNEQFF. Here the CDR3 DNA reads TGTGCCAGCTCACCGACAGGTCAATCCTACAATGAGCAGTTCTTC.

In DNA form, the CDR3 reads TGTGCCAGCAGTTGGGCATACCAAGAGACCCAGTACTTC. Translated, it gives CASSWAYQETQYF. V is TRBV6-2 or TRBV6-3 and J is TRBJ2-5; unclear D gene. Germline CDR1 and CDR2: MNHEY and SVGEGT. The V end was cut by 4 bases, the J end by 0 bases, with 6 bases between. The CDR3 spans 13 residues.

The chain has TRBV3-1 (or the pseudogene TRBV3-2) and TRBJ1-4, with 8 bases lining up with TRBD1. Trimming at V came to 1 base and at J to 8 bases, leaving 12 bases not matched to a gene. This CDR3 spans 17 amino acids. Germline CDR1 is LGHDT and CDR2 is YNNKEL (reference sequence). The CDR3 is CASSQAGGVQGGEKLFF. DNA of the CDR3: TGTGCCAGCAGCCAAGCGGGGGGCGTACAGGGGGGCGAAAAACTGTTTTTT.

This clone is a singleton in its sample. The chain carries TRBV3-1 (or the pseudogene TRBV3-2) and TRBJ2-1; 8 nucleotides line up with TRBD2. The germline V gene encodes CDR1 LGHDT and CDR2 YNNKEL (reference sequence). CDR3 length: 16 amino acids. V shed 2 bases, J shed 8 bases, and the junction held 11 bases outside the gene matches. This CDR3 reads CASSQRDGTRIYEQFF. For the CDR3, the DNA is TGTGCCAGCAGCCAAAGGGACGGGACTAGGATTTATGAGCAGTTCTTC.

This chain connects TRBV5-1 to TRBJ2-3, with 7 nucleotides matching TRBD1. The CDR3 loop spans 15 amino acids. Germline trimming cut 4 bases from V and 0 bases from J; bases unmatched to any gene: 5. Germline loops: CDR1 SGHRS, CDR2 YFSETQ. CDR3 DNA: TGCGCCAGCAGCGTGGGACAGCCTAGCACAGATACGCAGTATTTT. Translating gives CASSVGQPSTDTQYF.

This chain joins TRBV5-1 and TRBJ2-5; D may be TRBD2 (8 bases). The V end was cut by 4 bases, the J end by 2 bases, with 15 bases between. Germline V gives CDR1 SGHRS, CDR2 YFSETQ. This CDR3 has 15 amino acids. Written as DNA, the CDR3 is TGCGCCAGCAGCCAACAGGGGACTAGTCAAGAGACCCAGTACTTC. Translating it yields CASSQQGTSQETQYF.

The table lists this clone with a count of one. V is TRBV27 and J is TRBJ2-1, with 7 bases matching TRBD2. CDR1 and CDR2 (germline): MNHEY, SMNVEV (reference sequence). The ends lost 6 bases at V and 4 bases at J; junction bases unmatched: 6. There are 14 residues in the CDR3. CDR3 sequence reads: CASRWSGEYNEQFF. Written as DNA, the CDR3 is TGTGCCAGCAGATGGAGCGGGGAATACAATGAGCAGTTCTTC.

This chain links TRBV30 with TRBJ1-5; 9 bases match TRBD1. This CDR3 comprises 13 residues. Germline-derived CDR1 and CDR2 are GTSNPN and SVGIG (reference sequence). The J segment lost 7 bases and the V segment lost 2 bases, leaving 3 bases of the junction unmatched. The CDR3 DNA sequence: TGTGCCTGGAGTAGACAGGGGGAACAGCCCCAGCATTTT. Translated, it gives CAWSRQGEQPQHF.